This T cell receptor (beta chain) was identified during a study of T cells in women clearing cervical HPV infection. Turning to the study itself: Cases' blood sampling followed lesion detection by median about 150 days (90 to 200). HLA type stays a possible confounder, typing being limited.

Per the germline V gene, CDR1 is SQVTM and CDR2 is ANQGSEA. This CDR3 comprises 13 residues. V was pared by 3 bases and J by 8 bases, with 7 bases of the junction left unmatched. Remarks on this clone: The DNA ends 3 residues before the CDR3 does, and the rest of the CDR3 is filled in from the germline J gene.

Profiling relied on immunoSEQ multiplex PCR, and the TCRdb table lists in-frame clones only, not all of them. The sample has 35,000 to 45,000 clones; the top ten hold approximately 1.2%. The clonotype was recovered from a woman aged 18 to 75 with a cervical HPV16 infection that either progressed to CIN3+ or cleared (not recorded which). The chain has TRBV29-1 and TRBJ2-1; 7 bases are shared with TRBD2. Sequencing input: blood buffy coat. This chain's CDR3 is CSVDGVAGDEQFF. The covered CDR3 bases are TGCAGCGTTGACGGCGTGGCGGGGGATGAG.